Listed here are 8 T cell receptor beta chains from one sample, sequenced in a study of cytomegalovirus exposure and HLA in healthy donors (dated by TCRdb to about 2017). Libraries came from the immunoSEQ multiplex PCR assay. A mixture of 60 forward primers for TCR Vbeta segments and 13 reverse primers for TCR Jbeta segments was used in the multiplex PCR. TCRdb mirrors the immuneACCESS table, restricted to in-frame sequences. Some clones are absent from its copies; in checked studies, under half trace to an unresolved V gene, and the reason for the others is unknown. For this sample the table gives around 110,000 clones, of which about three quarters were detected only once. 0.79% of the sample comes from the top ten. The sample taken for sequencing was PBMCs. The receptors come from a boy between 10 and 17 years old in good health and CMV-seronegative.

The CDR3 here is CASSLGGRTLTYNEQFF. Written as DNA, the CDR3 is TGCGCCAGCAGCCTCGGCGGGAGGACTTTAACCTACAATGAGCAGTTCTTC. The chain couples TRBV4-1 to TRBJ2-1; 8 nucleotides line up with TRBD2. Germline V gene data show CDR1 as MGHRA and CDR2 as YSYEKL. The CDR3 loop spans 17 amino acids. Losses at the gene ends were 4 bases for V and 2 bases for J; bases not matched to a gene: 10.

The CDR3 nucleotides read TGTGCCAGTAGTTTTACAGGGGGGAACACTGAAGCTTTCTTT. Residues: CASSFTGGNTEAFF. V and J are TRBV19 and TRBJ1-1; 8 bases agree with TRBD1. Germline lookup yields CDR1 LNHDA and CDR2 SQIVND (reference sequence). The V and J ends lost 5 bases and 1 base, in that order; junction bases with no gene match: 3. There are 14 residues in the CDR3.

This chain connects TRBV11-3 to TRBJ2-7, with D uncertain. With 3 bases removed from V and 4 bases from J, the gap between germline ends came to 7 bases. The CDR3 extends over 12 amino acids. Germline CDR1 is SGHNT and CDR2 is YENEEA. Here the CDR3 DNA reads TGTGCCAGCAGCTTGCGCTTATACGAGCAGTACTTC. Its protein is CASSLRLYEQYF.

The table lists this clone with a count of one. This chain connects TRBV7-9 to TRBJ1-2; no firm D call. Germline V gene data show CDR1 as SEHNR and CDR2 as FQNEAQ (reference sequence). This CDR3 has 15 residues. Trimming took off 2 bases at V and 9 bases at J, with 19 bases between the two ends. CDR3 nucleotides: TGTGCCAGCAGCTTAAATAGCCCCCGGTATGTTAGCTACACCTTC. It specifies CASSLNSPRYVSYTF.

The chain employs TRBV6-7 and TRBJ2-5; 12 nucleotides match TRBD2. TRBV6-7 is given ORF status, its function remaining uncertain. V shed 3 bases, J shed 1 base, and the junction held 6 bases outside the gene matches. The CDR3 runs to 17 residues. The CDR3 loop is CASSYLGLAGTQETQYF. The DNA of the CDR3 is TGTGCCAGCAGTTATCTCGGACTAGCGGGAACCCAAGAGACCCAGTACTTC.

V usage is TRBV27 and J usage is TRBJ2-7; TRBD2 aligns across 12 bases. This CDR3 contains 15 residues. The ends lost 4 bases at V and 4 bases at J; junction bases unmatched: 5. Looked up from germline, CDR1 is MNHEY and CDR2 is SMNVEV (reference sequence). The CDR3 spells CASSSPLAGGYEQYF. CDR3 coding DNA: TGTGCCAGCAGTTCCCCTCTAGCGGGGGGGTACGAGCAGTACTTC.

The rearrangement uses TRBV10-3 and TRBJ2-2, with D possibly matching TRBD2 (6 bases). The CDR3 is made up of 13 amino acids. Germline CDR1 and CDR2: ENHRY and SYGVKD. Trimming took 9 bases from V and 0 from J, leaving 8 bases between them. CDR3 loop: CAISGTNTGELFF. The CDR3 DNA sequence: TGTGCCATTAGCGGAACGAACACCGGGGAGCTGTTTTTT.

The chain couples TRBV5-4 to TRBJ1-2; 8 bases are shared with TRBD1. This CDR3 region has 13 residues. The germline V gene encodes CDR1 SGHNT and CDR2 YYREEE (reference sequence). V shed 4 bases and J 5 bases; nucleotides not matched to a gene: 4. CDR3 DNA sequence: TGTGCCAGCAGCCCCTGGACAGGGTATGGCTACACCTTC. Residues: CASSPWTGYGYTF.